This T cell receptor (beta chain) appears in the sequencing data of a study of control samples from healthy donors and cancer patients. The CDR3 extends over 16 amino acids. Germline V lookup: CDR1 SGHVS, CDR2 FNYEAQ. Trimming left V 1 base short and J 1 base short, with 12 bases between. The method was immunoSEQ multiplex PCR; TCRdb's version includes in-frame clones alone and lacks a portion of them. This table holds about 84,000 clones, 70% to 85% found once. The receptor comes from a man in his 60s with head and neck cancer. V is TRBV7-6 and J is TRBJ2-3; D remains ambiguous. What was sequenced was PBMCs. The CDR3 loop reads CASSLVSESRTDTQYF. The CDR3 nucleotides are TGTGCCAGCAGCTTAGTTTCGGAGTCCCGCACAGATACGCAGTATTTT.